This TCR beta chain was profiled in a study of T cell changes during pregnancy in multiple sclerosis. V lost 7 bases, J lost 5 bases, and 17 bases lay in between. From germline, CDR1 is SNHLY and CDR2 FYNNEI. There are 15 residues in the CDR3. Produced via immunoSEQ multiplex PCR; TCRdb's table is partial and in-frame only. This sample yields tens of thousands of clones, of which approximately 92% are seen a single time; around 0.66% belongs to the top ten. The sample in question was CD4+ T cells from peripheral blood mononuclear cells, obtained after pregnancy. The TCR was taken from a female donor with multiple sclerosis, enrolled in a pregnancy study. The chain links TRBV2 to TRBJ2-2, with D possibly TRBD2 on 6 matching bases. For the CDR3, the DNA is TGTGCCAGCAAGCGGGCCCCGACGGATACCGGGGAGCTGTTTTTT. It translates to CASKRAPTDTGELFF.